This T cell receptor beta chain was documented in a study of shared clonotypes between healthy human individuals. The study's findings and limits: Larger richness was generally estimated for naive than memory subsets.

Looked up from germline, CDR1 is SGHTA and CDR2 is FQGTGA. V shed 6 bases and J 4 bases; nucleotides not matched to a gene: 9. The length of the CDR3 is 15 residues. Genomic DNA per cell subset filled all wells of several immunoSEQ plates. Per the authors' pipeline: Filtering differed since immunoSEQ provided only junctions, with no quality scores. The method was immunoSEQ multiplex PCR; TCRdb's version includes in-frame clones alone and lacks a portion of them. V, J and clone size are taken as reported in that table, and D and trimming were inferred from the DNA itself. In the table there are roughly 2.1 million clones, about 92% of which are singletons. This clone was recorded once. Antigen unknown. The naive CD8 subset, CD45RO-negative cells positively selected for CCR7, excluded terminally differentiated effector memory CD45RA+ cells. Donors were healthy HIV-negative adults without recently reported acute infections or vaccinations.

Sample: naive CD8+ T cells from PBMCs. The TCR sequence derives from a man aged 18 to 30 in good health. Some clones in this sample may be carry-over from other donors' samples. The gene calls are TRBV7-3 and TRBJ2-1; TRBD2 aligns across 7 bases. CDR3 coding DNA: TGTGCCAGCAGTCCACGGGGGGAAGAATACAATGAGCAGTTCTTC. Translation gives CASSPRGEEYNEQFF.